The 20 T cell receptor beta chains given below trace back to one sample, sequenced in a study of blood T cell dynamics during melanoma immunotherapy. The time point: pre-treatment baseline. Sequenced by immunoSEQ multiplex PCR; TCRdb stores in-frame clones only, minus some. The table includes around 7,000 clones, around 81% detected once. The sequencing here drew on blood, taken from a patient treated with checkpoint blockade. Receptors originate from a human donor with melanoma.

The gene calls are TRBV4-1 and TRBJ2-1; D is perhaps TRBD2 (6 bases). Germline-derived CDR1 and CDR2 are MGHRA and YSYEKL. This CDR3 spans 17 amino acids. Trimming shortened V by 3 bases and J by 4 bases, and 19 bases separated the two germline ends. DNA of the CDR3: TGCGCCAGCAGCCAGGGAAAAGGGCGGGATATATACAATGAGCAGTTCTTC. Translating gives CASSQGKGRDIYNEQFF.

The chain couples TRBV6-5 to TRBJ2-3; 7 bases fit TRBD2. The trim removed 7 bases at V and 4 bases at J, leaving 5 bases unmatched. The CDR3 consists of 13 residues. Germline assignment: CDR1 MNHEY and CDR2 SVGAGI. This CDR3 reads CASTSGDPDTQYF. CDR3 sequence (DNA): TGTGCCAGCACTAGCGGAGACCCAGATACGCAGTATTTT.

As to this clone: Germline is not matched at one junction end, which may reflect a read error. Other DNA sequences from this sample encode an identical CDR3 as well. J is TRBJ2-7 and V is TRBV20-1; 8 nucleotides agree with TRBD2. The CDR3 spans 11 residues. Germline V lookup: CDR1 DFQATT, CDR2 SNEGSKA (reference sequence). For the CDR3, the DNA is TGCAGTGCTGAAAAAGCGGGGGCAACGCACTTC. Protein: CSAEKAGATHF.

V is TRBV18 and J is TRBJ2-7, with TRBD1 identical over 7 bases. The CDR3 length is 15 residues. Trimming cost V 3 bases and J 3 bases; bases outside gene matches: 8. Germline CDR1 KGHSH, CDR2 LQKENI. In DNA form, the CDR3 reads TGTGCCAGCTCACCGCCCCAGGGGGTGGGCTACGAGCAGTACTTC. Translation: CASSPPQGVGYEQYF.

As concerns this clone: Different DNA sequences within this sample yield the same CDR3. The chain couples TRBV7-2 to TRBJ1-1; 8 nucleotides line up with TRBD1. This CDR3 contains 13 residues. The ends lost 3 bases at V and 8 bases at J; junction bases unmatched: 5. Germline V gene data show CDR1 as SGHTA and CDR2 as FQGNSA. As DNA, the CDR3 is TGTGCCAGCAGCTTTGGACAGGGAGGGGAAGCTTTCTTT. Translation: CASSFGQGGEAFF.

The chain carries TRBV30 and TRBJ1-1, with a weak D call TRBD1 (5 bases). CDR1 is GTSNPN and CDR2 is SVGIG in the germline V gene (reference sequence). V was clipped by 5 bases and J by 1 base, with 14 bases between them. The CDR3 runs 14 residues. CDR3 nucleotides: TGTGCCTGGGACCCGGGACGCCGGAACACTGAAGCTTTCTTT. It yields the protein CAWDPGRRNTEAFF.

The V call is TRBV30, the J call TRBJ2-7; 9 nucleotides line up with TRBD2. This CDR3 is built from 16 residues. V lost 1 base, J lost 3 bases, and 10 bases stayed unmatched. Germline V gene data show CDR1 as GTSNPN and CDR2 as SVGIG (reference sequence). The CDR3 spells CAWSGTSSGMGYEQYF. The DNA of the CDR3 is TGTGCCTGGAGTGGAACCTCTAGCGGGATGGGCTACGAGCAGTACTTC.

The table lists this clone with a count of one. The V and J genes are TRBV5-1 and TRBJ1-5, with D uncertain. Trimming left V 1 base short and J 0 bases short, with 8 bases between. The CDR3 spans 15 residues. Looked up from germline, CDR1 is SGHRS and CDR2 is YFSETQ. The CDR3 DNA follows: TGCGCCAGCAGCTTGTCTGCGGATAGCAATCAGCCCCAGCATTTT. This codes for CASSLSADSNQPQHF.

This clone was detected only a few times. The chain couples TRBV10-3 to TRBJ1-5; D gene ambiguous. The V and J ends lost 6 bases and 6 bases respectively, with 18 bases between them. The CDR3 runs to 15 residues. Germline CDR1 ENHRY, CDR2 SYGVKD. The CDR3 nucleotides read TGTGCCATCAGCTCTCTAGGCCTTGCCCTTCAGCCCCAGCATTTT. Residues: CAISSLGLALQPQHF.

This clone was detected only once. The chain employs TRBV6-5 and TRBJ1-1; a possible D gene is TRBD1 (6 bases). The CDR3 has 13 amino acids. V was trimmed by 8 bases and J by 7 bases, leaving 17 bases between them. Per germline, CDR1 MNHEY and CDR2 SVGAGI. CDR3 bases: TGTGCCAGCGGCTTAACGGGGACATTTGAAGCTTTCTTT. Translating gives CASGLTGTFEAFF.

The CDR3 sequence: CASSRTGSWGEKLFF. DNA of the CDR3: TGTGCCAGCAGTCGAACAGGGTCCTGGGGTGAAAAACTGTTTTTT. The chain uses TRBV5-4 and TRBJ1-4, with D possibly matching TRBD1 (6 bases). This CDR3 contains 15 residues. Trimming removed 5 bases at V and 7 bases at J, with 18 bases between. Germline CDR1 and CDR2: SGHNT and YYREEE (reference sequence).

Only one count was recorded for this clone. This rearrangement joins TRBV27 to TRBJ1-1; perhaps TRBD1 as D (6 bases). V shed 6 bases and J shed 0 bases, with 17 bases lying between them. The CDR3 sequence is 16 residues long. Germline V gene sequence: CDR1 MNHEY, CDR2 SMNVEV (reference sequence). CDR3 sequence reads: CASSPSPQGMNTEAFF. The CDR3 DNA follows: TGTGCCAGCAGCCCTAGCCCACAGGGCATGAACACTGAAGCTTTCTTT.

This chain uses TRBV4-1 with TRBJ2-7; 7 nucleotides line up with TRBD1. V trimming: 6 bases; J trimming: 5 bases; junction bases outside the gene matches: 13. The CDR3 length is 15 residues. Germline CDR1 reads MGHRA; CDR2 reads YSYEKL. The CDR3 protein is CASSPNTRGRHEQYF. CDR3 nucleotides: TGCGCCAGCAGTCCAAATACAAGGGGGCGGCACGAGCAGTACTTC.

The chain uses TRBV29-1 and TRBJ1-2; no definite D call. The length of the CDR3 is 12 residues. The ends were cut back, 6 bases at V and 5 bases at J, with 13 bases in the middle. The V gene's germline CDR1 is SQVTM and CDR2 ANQGSEA. DNA of the CDR3: TGCAGCGTCTCGGGAGGGAATTATGGCTACACCTTC. It is translated as CSVSGGNYGYTF.

This sequence joins TRBV5-6 and TRBJ2-7; a possible D gene is TRBD2 (5 bases). The CDR3 loop spans 14 amino acids. In germline, CDR1 is SGHDT, CDR2 YYEEEE. V lost 0 bases and J 7 bases, leaving 14 bases between the germline ends. The CDR3 DNA reads as TGTGCCAGCAGCTTGGAAGGAGGTAGTAGAGAGCAGTACTTC. Encoded protein: CASSLEGGSREQYF.

This chain joins TRBV19 and TRBJ1-1; D call uncertain. Trimming took off 3 bases at V and 5 bases at J, with 4 bases between the two ends. The CDR3 sequence is 11 residues long. Germline V gene sequence: CDR1 LNHDA, CDR2 SQIVND (reference sequence). The CDR3 reads CASSMSTEAFF. The CDR3 DNA follows: TGTGCCAGTAGTATGTCTACTGAAGCTTTCTTT.

This clone was seen only a few times. The rearrangement links TRBV2 to TRBJ2-7; 7 bases map to TRBD2. J was trimmed by 2 bases and V by 7 bases; bases with no gene match: 8. The CDR3 has 14 residues. From germline, CDR1 is SNHLY and CDR2 FYNNEI. The CDR3 nucleotides are TGTGCCAGCATTGCGGCGGGGGAGCCCTACGAGCAGTACTTC. Translating it yields CASIAAGEPYEQYF.

This clone occurred once. This rearrangement joins TRBV10-1 to TRBJ2-7; 7 bases map to TRBD2. Germline V CDR1 and CDR2: WNHNN, SYGVQD (reference sequence). The V and J ends lost 4 bases and 2 bases, in that order; junction bases with no gene match: 8. CDR3 length: 15 residues. The CDR3 is CASSVTAGPTYEQYF. The CDR3 DNA sequence: TGCGCCAGCAGTGTAACAGCGGGACCTACCTACGAGCAGTACTTC.

The CDR3 sequence: CASSLGVGTTNEKLFF. DNA for the CDR3: TGTGCCAGCAGCTTGGGGGTCGGGACAACTAATGAAAAACTGTTTTTT. This sequence joins TRBV5-5 and TRBJ1-4; no firm D call. The CDR3 is 16 amino acids. V lost 0 bases, J lost 0 bases, and 9 bases lay in between. The germline CDR1 and CDR2 sequences are SGHKS and YYEKEE (reference sequence).

This chain uses TRBV5-1 with TRBJ2-7; TRBD2 matches at 9 bases. This CDR3 spans 20 amino acids. V lost 1 base to trimming and J lost 1 base; unmatched junction nucleotides: 18. Germline CDR1 SGHRS, CDR2 YFSETQ. CDR3 amino acids: CASSLQSGRPLQSRSYEQYF. CDR3 DNA: TGCGCCAGCAGCTTGCAGAGCGGGAGGCCTCTTCAATCGAGGTCCTACGAGCAGTACTTC.